Following are 17 T cell receptor beta chains from one sample sequenced in a study of a mutant IDH1 vaccine in newly diagnosed glioma. Generated by immunoSEQ multiplex PCR, the TCRdb table keeps only in-frame clones and is missing some. Here the sample spans 30,000 to 40,000 clones, approximately 80% being singletons. Their specific antigens are unknown. As to time point: week 23, last vaccination. The content of each vaccine dose was 300 ug of mutant IDH1 20-mer peptide, and topical imiquimod accompanied it. Specimen: PBMCs, collected from a glioma patient whose treatment included an IDH1 peptide vaccine. All receptors come from a man in his forties or fifties with glioma.

This clone was detected once. J is TRBJ2-5 and V is TRBV27; 13 nucleotides line up with TRBD2. Per the germline V gene, CDR1 is MNHEY and CDR2 is SMNVEV (reference sequence). V was pared by 7 bases and J by 5 bases, with 7 bases of the junction left unmatched. The CDR3 loop spans 15 amino acids. The CDR3 loop is CASNTGLAGIETQYF. CDR3 nucleotides: TGTGCCAGCAATACGGGACTAGCGGGGATTGAGACCCAGTACTTC.

The chain uses TRBV9 and TRBJ2-3, with 7 positions matching TRBD2. The CDR3 sequence is 15 residues long. CDR1 and CDR2 from the germline V gene are SGDLS and YYNGEE. With V trimmed by 3 bases and J by 2 bases, 6 bases remained unmatched. Here the CDR3 reads CASSARGVDTDTQYF. CDR3 sequence (DNA): TGTGCCAGCAGCGCCCGGGGGGTGGACACAGATACGCAGTATTTT.

The rearrangement links TRBV6-1 to TRBJ2-5; D is unclear. This CDR3 contains 15 residues. V was clipped by 3 bases and J by 4 bases, with 15 bases between them. The germline V gene has CDR1 MNHNS and CDR2 SASEGT. The CDR3 sequence: CASSEVVGSVETQYF. Here the CDR3 DNA reads TGTGCCAGCAGTGAGGTGGTAGGATCGGTAGAGACCCAGTACTTC.

This clone showed up just once. The CDR3 region is CASRLTGRITEAFF. In DNA form, the CDR3 reads TGTGCCAGCAGACTGACAGGGCGAATCACTGAAGCTTTCTTT. The chain has TRBV28 and TRBJ1-1; TRBD1 matches at 7 bases. CDR3 length: 14 amino acids. Germline CDR1 MDHEN, CDR2 SYDVKM. V trimming: 6 bases; J trimming: 4 bases; junction bases outside the gene matches: 8.

Regarding this clone: Other DNA variants within this sample encode the same CDR3. The chain joins TRBV7-8 to TRBJ2-3; D is ambiguous. Germline CDR1 and CDR2: SGHVS and FQNEAQ. The V and J ends lost 0 bases and 2 bases respectively, with 9 bases between them. This CDR3 comprises 15 residues. The CDR3 coding sequence is TGTGCCAGCAGCTTAGCGGGATTAAACACAGATACGCAGTATTTT. Protein: CASSLAGLNTDTQYF.

This clone is classed as medium-sized. This chain links TRBV4-1 with TRBJ1-1, with unresolved D. The CDR3 contains 12 residues. Germline CDR1 reads MGHRA; CDR2 reads YSYEKL. V gave up 1 base and J gave up 3 bases, with 3 bases separating them. The CDR3 spells CASSQGDTEAFF. The CDR3 DNA reads TGCGCCAGCAGCCAAGGGGACACTGAAGCTTTCTTT.

V gene TRBV2 combines with J gene TRBJ2-7, with D perhaps TRBD2 (5 bases). The CDR3 extends over 15 amino acids. Germline V CDR1 and CDR2: SNHLY, FYNNEI. V was trimmed by 2 bases and J by 7 bases, leaving 18 bases between them. The CDR3 sequence is CASSERLAGGFEQYF. In DNA form, the CDR3 reads TGTGCCAGCAGTGAAAGGCTAGCTGGAGGATTTGAGCAGTACTTC.

The gene calls are TRBV6-5 and TRBJ2-7; D not certain. CDR1 and CDR2 (germline): MNHEY, SVGAGI. CDR3 length: 12 amino acids. Trimming shortened V by 0 bases and J by 6 bases, and 6 bases separated the two germline ends. The CDR3 spells CASSYSKGEQYF. As DNA, the CDR3 is TGTGCCAGCAGTTACTCGAAGGGCGAGCAGTACTTC.

The chain combines TRBV20-1 with TRBJ2-5; no clear D gene. The V end was cut by 8 bases, the J end by 4 bases, with 11 bases between. This CDR3 comprises 11 residues. Germline V gives CDR1 DFQATT, CDR2 SNEGSKA (reference sequence). The chain's CDR3 is CSSVKGETQYF. The CDR3 DNA follows: TGCAGTTCTGTTAAGGGAGAGACCCAGTACTTC.

This clone showed up just once. The chain joins TRBV5-4 to TRBJ2-5; a weak D match, TRBD2 (6 bases). The end of the DNA fits TRBJ2-7 better, so the J call may be wrong. This CDR3 comprises 16 residues. Per the germline V gene, CDR1 is SGHNT and CDR2 is YYREEE (reference sequence). CDR3: CASSAERGGKAYEQYF. CDR3 DNA: TGTGCCAGCAGCGCCGAGAGGGGAGGAAAGGCCTACGAGCAGTACTTC.

This rearrangement joins TRBV30 to TRBJ1-5; D is unresolved. The V end lost 1 base, the J end lost 2 bases, and 3 bases lay between the germline ends. The CDR3 has 12 residues. The germline V gene encodes CDR1 GTSNPN and CDR2 SVGIG (reference sequence). The chain's CDR3 is CAWSEGNQPQHF. CDR3 sequence (DNA): TGTGCCTGGAGTGAAGGCAATCAGCCCCAGCATTTT. The complete variable domain, with remaining parts taken from reference TRBV30 and TRBJ1-5, reads SQTIHQWPATLVQPVGSPLSLECTVEGTSNPNLYWYRQAAGRGLQLLFYSVGIGQISSEVPQNLSASRPQDRQFILSSKKLLLSDSGFYLCAWSEGNQPQHFGDGTRLSIL.

The J gene is TRBJ1-1, the V gene TRBV19, with 8 bases that match TRBD1. The CDR3 consists of 13 residues. Germline V gives CDR1 LNHDA, CDR2 SQIVND (reference sequence). The V and J ends lost 5 bases and 6 bases, in that order; junction bases with no gene match: 5. CDR3 residues: CASSQYRGSEAFF. CDR3 nucleotides: TGTGCCAGTAGTCAGTACAGGGGGTCTGAAGCTTTCTTT.

The chain recombines TRBV19 with TRBJ2-5, with D possibly matching TRBD1 (5 bases). Trimming took 7 bases from V and 0 from J, leaving 6 bases between them. The germline gives CDR1 LNHDA, CDR2 SQIVND (reference sequence). This CDR3 spans 12 amino acids. The CDR3 DNA reads as TGTGCCAGTACCAGGGACCAAGAGACCCAGTACTTC. Translated: CASTRDQETQYF.

In this sample, this clone turned up a few times. This chain uses TRBV10-3 with TRBJ1-2; D is possibly TRBD1 (5 bases). This CDR3 is built from 13 residues. Per the germline V gene, CDR1 is ENHRY and CDR2 is SYGVKD. V lost 7 bases and J lost 2, with 11 bases in between. CDR3: CAITSDKNYGYTF. Written as DNA, the CDR3 is TGTGCCATCACTTCGGACAAGAACTATGGCTACACCTTC.

This clone was found a few times. J is TRBJ1-5 and V is TRBV7-8, with unresolved D. This CDR3 spans 15 amino acids. Trimming pared 1 base from V and 1 base from J, leaving 8 bases between. The V gene's germline CDR1 is SGHVS and CDR2 FQNEAQ. The CDR3 region has the DNA TGTGCCAGCAGCTTAGTCGGGATCAGCAATCAGCCCCAGCATTTT. Protein product: CASSLVGISNQPQHF. The whole variable domain, filled in from reference TRBV7-8 and TRBJ1-5, reads GAGVSQSPRYKVAKRGQDVALRCDPISGHVSLFWYQQALGQGPEFLTYFQNEAQLDKSGLPSDRFFAERPEGSVSTLKIQRTQQEDSAVYLCASSLVGISNQPQHFGDGTRLSIL.

The genes are TRBV4-2 and TRBJ2-7, with D possibly being TRBD2 (5 bases). The CDR3 spans 14 residues. Germline V gene data show CDR1 as LGHNA and CDR2 as YNFKEQ. Trimming left V 3 bases short and J 0 bases short, with 9 bases between. The CDR3 region has the DNA TGTGCCAGCAGCCAGGACTGGGGCTCCTACGAGCAGTACTTC. This translates into CASSQDWGSYEQYF.

Note on this clone: At one boundary the junction diverges from the germline segment, which might be a read error. The V call is TRBV5-1, the J call TRBJ2-5; a weak D match, TRBD1 (5 bases). The germline V gene has CDR1 SGHRS and CDR2 YFSETQ. There are 15 residues in the CDR3. The CDR3 DNA sequence: TGCGCCAGCGGCTTGGCCCCGACAGTCCAAGAGACCCAGTACTTC. Encoded protein: CASGLAPTVQETQYF.